This T cell receptor beta chain came from a study of early T cells in non-severe SARS-CoV-2 infection. The CDR3 is 15 amino acids. V was cut by 7 bases and J by 0 bases, with 13 bases left in between. Via MiXCR, TCRdb re-called the 5' RACE reads, giving one row per CDR3 protein. The sample has about 46,000 distinct CDR3 sequences; roughly 5.4% are singletons. In this sample, this clonotype turned up many times. This receptor was obtained from an adult who was a healthcare worker with PCR-confirmed SARS-CoV-2 infection or an uninfected control (not recorded which). This chain uses TRBV12-3 or TRBV12-4 with TRBJ1-5; no definite D call. The starting material was whole blood, obtained at baseline. The CDR3 sequence is CASTLTGYSNQPQHF. The CDR3 DNA reads as TGTGCCAGCACCCTGACCGGGTATAGCAATCAGCCCCAGCATTTT.